This T cell receptor beta chain was found in a study of OX40 agonist ivuxolimab in advanced cancers. This clone was counted only a few times. Sequencing was performed with immunoSEQ multiplex PCR; in TCRdb, only in-frame clones are kept and a portion is missing. The sample holds over 25,000 clones, around four fifths seen once. Germline lookup yields CDR1 SGHDT and CDR2 YYEEEE. Trimming took 0 bases from V and 0 from J, leaving 10 bases between them. This CDR3 is built from 15 residues. The specimen comprised CD4+ or CD8+ T cells sorted from blood, sampled in a trial of the OX40 agonist ivuxolimab. The chain has TRBV5-6 and TRBJ2-7; no reliable D call. This sequence originates from an adult with an advanced solid tumor such as melanoma, head and neck, liver or kidney cancer. The CDR3 nucleotides read TGTGCCAGCAGCTTGGATCGGCGGTTCTCCTACGAGCAGTACTTC. It translates to CASSLDRRFSYEQYF.